These 16 T cell receptor beta chains share one sample of origin, sequenced in a study of shared clonotypes between healthy human individuals. The table came from immunoSEQ multiplex PCR; TCRdb's copy has only in-frame clones and leaves some out. The table has some 660,000 clones, more than 70% seen once. The sample was memory CD4+ T cells sorted from blood. Subset indicated: CD45RA-negative fraction. The source of these receptors is a woman in her 30s in good health.

This clone was counted a few times. The J gene is TRBJ2-2, the V gene TRBV6-4; no clear D. In germline, CDR1 is MRHNA, CDR2 SNTAGT. V gave up 4 bases and J gave up 3 bases, with 12 bases separating them. The CDR3 is 15 amino acids. CDR3 in amino acids: CASSVGQGDTGELFF. In DNA form, the CDR3 reads TGTGCCAGCAGTGTCGGGCAAGGAGACACCGGGGAGCTGTTTTTT.

To note about this clone: Other DNA sequences in the same sample also yield this CDR3. The CDR3 reads CASSLGTGYGYTF. DNA of the CDR3: TGTGCCAGCAGTTTAGGGACAGGCTATGGCTACACCTTC. The chain uses TRBV28 and TRBJ1-2; TRBD1 matches at 8 bases. V shed 2 bases and J 4 bases; nucleotides not matched to a gene: 0. Looked up from germline, CDR1 is MDHEN and CDR2 is SYDVKM. This CDR3 has 13 residues.

A few counts support this clone. The V call is TRBV5-1, the J call TRBJ1-4; D unclear. Germline V gene data show CDR1 as SGHRS and CDR2 as YFSETQ. Trimming removed 0 bases at V and 5 bases at J, with 8 bases between. The CDR3 consists of 14 residues. CDR3 DNA: TGCGCCAGCAGCTTGGTCACGGGAAATGAAAAACTGTTTTTT. Amino acids: CASSLVTGNEKLFF.

The genes are TRBV5-1 and TRBJ2-2; D is possibly TRBD1 (5 bases). This CDR3 region has 15 residues. From germline, CDR1 is SGHRS and CDR2 YFSETQ. V was trimmed by 0 bases and J by 4 bases, leaving 10 bases between them. This chain's CDR3 is CASSLGQIITGELFF. CDR3 sequence (DNA): TGCGCCAGCAGCTTGGGACAGATCATCACCGGGGAGCTGTTTTTT.

The V call is TRBV29-1, the J call TRBJ2-5; 9 bases are a match to TRBD1. The CDR3 covers 13 residues. V lost 4 bases and J lost 2; bases outside the gene matches: 2. Per germline, CDR1 SQVTM and CDR2 ANQGSEA. CDR3 protein: CSVVGQGQETQYF. In nucleotides, the CDR3 is TGCAGCGTTGTCGGACAGGGGCAAGAGACCCAGTACTTC. Filled out from reference TRBV29-1 and TRBJ2-5, the complete variable domain reads SAVISQKPSRDICQRGTSLTIQCQVDSQVTMMFWYRQQPGQSLTLIATANQGSEATYESGFVIDKFPISRPNLTFSTLTVSNMSPEDSSIYLCSVVGQGQETQYFGPGTRLLVL.

This clone appeared a few times. This chain uses TRBV5-1 with TRBJ2-3; 8 nucleotides match TRBD2. Germline-derived CDR1 and CDR2 are SGHRS and YFSETQ. The CDR3 spans 15 residues. V was pared by 4 bases and J by 3 bases, with 7 bases of the junction left unmatched. CDR3 region: CASSVPGLETDTQYF. The CDR3 coding sequence is TGCGCCAGCAGCGTCCCGGGACTAGAAACAGATACGCAGTATTTT.

This chain joins TRBV5-6 and TRBJ2-1; no definite D call. Deletions cut 2 bases from V and 5 bases from J, with 11 bases between. The CDR3 runs 14 residues. Germline V lookup: CDR1 SGHDT, CDR2 YYEEEE. For the CDR3, the DNA is TGTGCCAGCAGCTTTAGGGCTCGTAACAATGAGCAGTTCTTC. Its protein is CASSFRARNNEQFF.

This chain connects TRBV11-2 to TRBJ1-1; 8 bases agree with TRBD1. The ends lost 5 bases at V and 5 bases at J; junction bases unmatched: 4. There are 13 residues in the CDR3. Germline CDR1 reads SGHAT; CDR2 reads FQNNGV. CDR3 region: CASSIQGDTEAFF. In DNA form, the CDR3 reads TGTGCCAGCAGCATACAGGGGGATACTGAAGCTTTCTTT.

The chain uses TRBV6-1 and TRBJ2-1; unclear D gene. The CDR3 is 16 amino acids. CDR1 and CDR2 (germline): MNHNS, SASEGT. V was clipped by 3 bases and J by 1 base, with 13 bases between them. The DNA of the CDR3 is TGTGCCAGCAGTGAGCGAACGCTACGTTCCTACAATGAGCAGTTCTTC. Its protein product is CASSERTLRSYNEQFF.

J is TRBJ1-2 and V is TRBV6-1; 10 bases match TRBD1. This CDR3 has 15 residues. The V segment lost 4 bases and the J segment 1 base; nucleotides outside the gene matches: 3. Germline V gives CDR1 MNHNS, CDR2 SASEGT. The CDR3 loop is CASSGRDRGNYGYTF. DNA for the CDR3: TGTGCCAGCAGTGGCCGGGACAGGGGTAACTATGGCTACACCTTC.

The chain recombines TRBV7-9 with TRBJ1-5, with TRBD1 identical over 10 bases. V lost 5 bases and J lost 3; bases outside the gene matches: 4. This CDR3 comprises 15 residues. The V gene's germline CDR1 is SEHNR and CDR2 FQNEAQ (reference sequence). The CDR3 sequence is CASSPGQGINQPQHF. The CDR3 region has the DNA TGTGCCAGCAGCCCGGGACAGGGGATCAATCAGCCCCAGCATTTT.

The chain employs TRBV6-4 and TRBJ2-1, with D maybe TRBD2 (6 bases). There are 15 residues in the CDR3. Deletions cut 2 bases from V and 6 bases from J, with 14 bases between. The germline V gene encodes CDR1 MRHNA and CDR2 SNTAGT. CDR3: CASSDAEGGPNEQFF. The CDR3 DNA is TGTGCCAGCAGTGACGCCGAGGGAGGCCCCAATGAGCAGTTCTTC.

In this sample, this clone turned up once. The chain has TRBV5-4 and TRBJ2-1, with 9 bases aligning to TRBD2. The CDR3 has 17 amino acids. CDR1 is SGHNT, CDR2 YYREEE, per germline (reference sequence). J gave up 1 base and V 4 bases, and 9 bases lay outside the gene matches. CDR3 in amino acids: CASSPRLADPSYNEQFF. For the CDR3, the DNA is TGTGCCAGCAGCCCAAGACTAGCGGATCCTTCCTACAATGAGCAGTTCTTC.

V gene TRBV19 combines with J gene TRBJ1-2, with 10 bases identical to TRBD1. In germline, CDR1 is LNHDA, CDR2 SQIVND (reference sequence). V shed 2 bases, J shed 6 bases, and the junction held 6 bases outside the gene matches. This CDR3 comprises 15 residues. CDR3 sequence: CASSIRRDRGDGYTF. The CDR3 bases are TGTGCCAGTAGTATACGAAGGGACAGGGGAGATGGCTACACCTTC.

Here the CDR3 DNA reads TGTGCCAGCAGCTTTTCGGGACTAGCGGGAGATGAGCAGTTCTTC. It codes for CASSFSGLAGDEQFF. The gene calls are TRBV11-3 and TRBJ2-1; 14 bases are a match to TRBD2. V dropped 3 bases and J dropped 8; count of bases not matched to a gene: 3. Looked up from germline, CDR1 is SGHNT and CDR2 is YENEEA. The length of the CDR3 is 15 residues.

The chain employs TRBV2 and TRBJ2-1, with D maybe TRBD2 (5 bases). Germline V CDR1 and CDR2: SNHLY, FYNNEI. V gave up 6 bases and J gave up 7 bases, with 10 bases separating them. CDR3 length equals 12 residues. The CDR3 loop reads CASSQTGNEQFF. The CDR3 DNA sequence: TGTGCCAGCAGCCAGACGGGAAATGAGCAGTTCTTC. The full variable domain, in which reference TRBV2 and TRBJ2-1 provide the parts outside the CDR3, is EPEVTQTPSHQVTQMGQEVILRCVPISNHLYFYWYRQILGQKVEFLVSFYNNEISEKSEIFDDQFSVERPDGSNFTLKIRSTKLEDSAMYFCASSQTGNEQFFGPGTRLTVL.